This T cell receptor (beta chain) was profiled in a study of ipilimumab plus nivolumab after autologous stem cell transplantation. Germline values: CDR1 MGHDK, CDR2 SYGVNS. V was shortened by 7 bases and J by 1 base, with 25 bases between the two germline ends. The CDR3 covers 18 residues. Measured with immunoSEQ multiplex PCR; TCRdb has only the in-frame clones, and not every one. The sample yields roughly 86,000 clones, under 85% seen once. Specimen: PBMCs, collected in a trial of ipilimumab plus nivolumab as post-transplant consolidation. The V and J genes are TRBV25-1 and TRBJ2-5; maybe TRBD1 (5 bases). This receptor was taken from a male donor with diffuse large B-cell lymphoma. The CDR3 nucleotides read TGTGCCAGCATCTTAGACAGCCACCGTCTAATTCCCCAAGAGACCCAGTACTTC. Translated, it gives CASILDSHRLIPQETQYF.